This T cell receptor (beta chain) is from a study of STAT5B mutations in CD4+ large granular lymphocyte leukemia. Study information: The CDR3 'QG' motif was associated with a particular HLA allele among healthy donors. Overall study results and limits: Patient CD4-sorted repertoires stayed more clonal than healthy ones after leukemic-clone removal.

Buffy coats from healthy blood donors served as controls. Turning to this clone: Antigen specificity is unknown.

Clones were read by immunoSEQ multiplex PCR, and TCRdb kept only the in-frame ones, dropping some. The sample lists 35,000 or so clones; around 89% were seen once. The TCR originated in a human donor in good health. Sequences were obtained from CD4+ T cells from blood buffy coats.

The CDR3 region has the DNA TGTGCCAGCAGCCCGAGCACAGATACGCAGTATTTT. Its protein product is CASSPSTDTQYF. This chain connects TRBV7-3 to TRBJ2-3; D unclear. The CDR3 totals 12 residues. V shed 5 bases and J shed 0 bases, with 3 bases lying between them. Germline CDR1 and CDR2: SGHTA and FQGTGA.